The rows below give T cell receptor beta chains drawn from one sample of a study of cytomegalovirus exposure and HLA in healthy donors. Sequencing was performed with immunoSEQ multiplex PCR; in TCRdb, only in-frame clones are kept and a portion is missing. The sample shows about 120,000 clones, less than 85% of them seen only once. The sample taken for sequencing was PBMCs. These receptors all come from a man between 18 and 29 years old in good health and CMV-seropositive. Each CDR3 is given with its conserved first and last residue. Fields, in order: D gene, V gene, CDR3 length, clone size, J gene, CDR3 protein, CDR3 DNA. The D gene is left open where the match is weak. The size of a clone is reported for some rows only, either as once, few or many, or as a class for expanded clones.

D gene: TRBD1
V gene: TRBV9
CDR3 length: 16
clone size: -
J gene: TRBJ2-7
CDR3 protein: CASSADRDRVTYEQYF
CDR3 DNA: TGTGCCAGCAGCGCCGACCGGGACAGGGTTACCTACGAGCAGTACTTC

D gene: -
V gene: TRBV5-1
CDR3 length: 14
clone size: -
J gene: TRBJ1-1
CDR3 protein: CASSSVGGNTEAFF
CDR3 DNA: TGCGCCAGCAGCTCCGTGGGAGGGAACACTGAAGCTTTCTTT

D gene: TRBD1
V gene: TRBV6-5
CDR3 length: 15
clone size: few
J gene: TRBJ2-7
CDR3 protein: CATRRQGQGSYEQYF
CDR3 DNA: TGTGCCACCCGCCGCCAGGGACAGGGATCCTACGAGCAGTACTTC

D gene: -
V gene: TRBV30
CDR3 length: 12
clone size: -
J gene: TRBJ1-1
CDR3 protein: CAWRQTSTEAFF
CDR3 DNA: TGTGCCTGGAGACAGACGAGCACTGAAGCTTTCTTT

D gene: TRBD1
V gene: TRBV5-4
CDR3 length: 14
clone size: -
J gene: TRBJ1-2
CDR3 protein: CASSGGQGNYGYTF
CDR3 DNA: TGTGCCAGCAGCGGGGGACAGGGCAACTATGGCTACACCTTC

D gene: -
V gene: TRBV2
CDR3 length: 14
clone size: few
J gene: TRBJ2-5
CDR3 protein: CASSDKQVEETQYF
CDR3 DNA: TGTGCCAGCAGTGACAAACAGGTGGAGGAGACCCAGTACTTC

D gene: TRBD1
V gene: TRBV28
CDR3 length: 15
clone size: -
J gene: TRBJ2-7
CDR3 protein: CASSSKQGASYEQYF
CDR3 DNA: TGTGCCAGCAGTTCTAAGCAGGGGGCATCCTACGAGCAGTACTTC

D gene: TRBD1
V gene: TRBV27
CDR3 length: 14
clone size: -
J gene: TRBJ2-7
CDR3 protein: CASSQGASSYEQYF
CDR3 DNA: TGTGCCAGCAGCCAGGGGGCGAGCTCCTACGAGCAGTACTTC

D gene: -
V gene: TRBV5-1
CDR3 length: 14
clone size: -
J gene: TRBJ2-1
CDR3 protein: CASSLAYGGDEQFF
CDR3 DNA: TGCGCCAGCAGCTTGGCTTACGGAGGTGATGAGCAGTTCTTC

D gene: -
V gene: TRBV29-1
CDR3 length: 10
clone size: -
J gene: TRBJ2-5
CDR3 protein: CSARSETQYF
CDR3 DNA: TGCAGCGCCCGCAGTGAGACCCAGTACTTC

D gene: -
V gene: TRBV15
CDR3 length: 15
clone size: -
J gene: TRBJ2-1
CDR3 protein: CATSARDRIYNEQFF
CDR3 DNA: TGTGCCACCAGCGCGCGGGACAGAATTTACAATGAGCAGTTCTTC

D gene: -
V gene: TRBV25-1
CDR3 length: 13
clone size: -
J gene: TRBJ2-7
CDR3 protein: CASSVGGIYEQYF
CDR3 DNA: TGTGCCAGCAGTGTTGGAGGGATCTACGAGCAGTACTTC

D gene: TRBD1
V gene: TRBV6-5
CDR3 length: 14
clone size: -
J gene: TRBJ1-2
CDR3 protein: CASSDNGDSYGYTF
CDR3 DNA: TGTGCCAGCAGCGATAACGGGGACAGCTATGGCTACACCTTC

D gene: TRBD2
V gene: TRBV29-1
CDR3 length: 14
clone size: once
J gene: TRBJ2-3
CDR3 protein: CSISSGRVADTQYF
CDR3 DNA: TGCAGCATCTCTAGCGGTCGGGTTGCAGATACGCAGTATTTT

D gene: -
V gene: TRBV5-4
CDR3 length: 15
clone size: -
J gene: TRBJ2-2
CDR3 protein: CASSLGTTNTGELFF
CDR3 DNA: TGTGCCAGCAGCTTGGGAACTACCAACACCGGGGAGCTGTTTTTT

D gene: -
V gene: TRBV7-9
CDR3 length: 15
clone size: -
J gene: TRBJ1-3
CDR3 protein: CASSLASTAEDTIYF
CDR3 DNA: TGTGCCAGCAGCTTAGCGAGCACGGCTGAGGACACCATATATTTT

D gene: -
V gene: TRBV2
CDR3 length: 13
clone size: -
J gene: TRBJ1-1
CDR3 protein: CASRLGQNTEAFF
CDR3 DNA: TGTGCCAGCCGGCTGGGGCAGAACACTGAAGCTTTCTTT

D gene: -
V gene: TRBV11-2
CDR3 length: 15
clone size: -
J gene: TRBJ1-1
CDR3 protein: CASSSRVGYDTEAFF
CDR3 DNA: TGTGCCAGCAGCTCGAGGGTAGGGTACGACACTGAAGCTTTCTTT

D gene: -
V gene: TRBV4-1
CDR3 length: 13
clone size: -
J gene: TRBJ2-5
CDR3 protein: CASSDVVEETQYF
CDR3 DNA: TGCGCCAGCAGCGATGTCGTGGAGGAGACCCAGTACTTC

D gene: -
V gene: TRBV6-1
CDR3 length: 14
clone size: -
J gene: TRBJ1-3
CDR3 protein: CATKEDNAGNTIYF
CDR3 DNA: TGTGCCACCAAGGAGGATAACGCTGGAAACACCATATATTTT

D gene: TRBD1
V gene: TRBV7-9
CDR3 length: 14
clone size: -
J gene: TRBJ1-2
CDR3 protein: CASSLGQTIYGYTF
CDR3 DNA: TGTGCCAGCAGCCTGGGACAGACGATCTATGGCTACACCTTC

D gene: TRBD2
V gene: TRBV6-5
CDR3 length: 14
clone size: -
J gene: TRBJ2-2
CDR3 protein: CASSYSGGPGELFF
CDR3 DNA: TGTGCCAGCAGTTATAGCGGGGGGCCCGGGGAGCTGTTTTTT

D gene: -
V gene: TRBV13
CDR3 length: 12
clone size: -
J gene: TRBJ1-5
CDR3 protein: CASSSGREPQHF
CDR3 DNA: TGTGCCAGCAGCTCCGGTAGAGAGCCCCAGCATTTT

D gene: TRBD1
V gene: TRBV27
CDR3 length: 16
clone size: few
J gene: TRBJ1-6
CDR3 protein: CASSGTGGAYNSPLHF
CDR3 DNA: TGTGCCAGCAGCGGGACAGGGGGCGCCTATAATTCACCCCTCCACTTT

D gene: TRBD1
V gene: TRBV6-6
CDR3 length: 11
clone size: few
J gene: TRBJ1-1
CDR3 protein: CAGLTGTEAFF
CDR3 DNA: TGTGCCGGTCTGACAGGGACTGAAGCTTTCTTT

D gene: TRBD1
V gene: TRBV27
CDR3 length: 15
clone size: once
J gene: TRBJ1-2
CDR3 protein: CASSKTGAANYGYTF
CDR3 DNA: TGTGCCAGCAGTAAGACAGGGGCCGCTAACTATGGCTACACCTTC

D gene: -
V gene: TRBV11-2
CDR3 length: 14
clone size: -
J gene: TRBJ1-5
CDR3 protein: CASSLGRGNQPQHF
CDR3 DNA: TGTGCCAGCAGCCTTGGCAGGGGCAATCAGCCCCAGCATTTT

D gene: -
V gene: TRBV5-1
CDR3 length: 16
clone size: -
J gene: TRBJ2-5
CDR3 protein: CASSLVKFPGQETQYF
CDR3 DNA: TGCGCCAGCAGCTTGGTAAAGTTTCCGGGGCAAGAGACCCAGTACTTC

D gene: -
V gene: TRBV2
CDR3 length: 15
clone size: once
J gene: TRBJ2-1
CDR3 protein: CASTRAGTTNNEQFF
CDR3 DNA: TGTGCCAGCACCCGCGCCGGGACAACGAATAATGAGCAGTTCTTC

D gene: -
V gene: TRBV11-2
CDR3 length: 12
clone size: few
J gene: TRBJ1-3
CDR3 protein: CASRQAGNTIYF
CDR3 DNA: TGTGCCAGCAGACAGGCTGGAAACACCATATATTTT

D gene: -
V gene: TRBV5-1
CDR3 length: 16
clone size: -
J gene: TRBJ2-2
CDR3 protein: CASRPSSGVVTGELFF
CDR3 DNA: TGCGCCAGTCGACCCTCTTCCGGGGTTGTCACCGGGGAGCTGTTTTTT

D gene: TRBD1
V gene: TRBV9
CDR3 length: 17
clone size: once
J gene: TRBJ1-5
CDR3 protein: CASSVIGDRVTRQPQHF
CDR3 DNA: TGTGCCAGCAGCGTAATTGGCGACAGGGTAACGCGTCAGCCCCAGCATTTT